This TCR beta chain was recorded in a study of OX40 agonist ivuxolimab in advanced cancers. Looking at the study overall: Given to patients was ivuxolimab, an agonistic anti-OX40 (CD134) antibody. Males comprised around four fifths of the group, whose mean age was about 62 years (range roughly 23 to 80).

The ends lost 3 bases at V and 7 bases at J; junction bases unmatched: 12. There are 16 residues in the CDR3. Germline values: CDR1 SEHNR, CDR2 FQNEAQ (reference sequence). Some clones are missing from TCRdb's copy, which holds only in-frame ones; the method was immunoSEQ multiplex PCR. The sample contains 40,000 to 55,000 clones, approximately 85% of which appear only once. General study results and limits: No determination was made of the antigen specificity of the expanded peripheral T cells.

Turning to this clone: Its specificity is unknown.

The receptor was isolated from an adult with an advanced solid tumor such as melanoma, head and neck, liver or kidney cancer. The sequences come from CD4+ or CD8+ T cells sorted from blood, collected in a trial of the OX40 agonist ivuxolimab. The chain recombines TRBV7-9 with TRBJ2-1; 7 nucleotides align to TRBD2. The CDR3 loop is CASSFAGTTDINEQFF. The DNA for the CDR3 is TGTGCCAGCAGCTTCGCGGGGACTACCGACATTAATGAGCAGTTCTTC.